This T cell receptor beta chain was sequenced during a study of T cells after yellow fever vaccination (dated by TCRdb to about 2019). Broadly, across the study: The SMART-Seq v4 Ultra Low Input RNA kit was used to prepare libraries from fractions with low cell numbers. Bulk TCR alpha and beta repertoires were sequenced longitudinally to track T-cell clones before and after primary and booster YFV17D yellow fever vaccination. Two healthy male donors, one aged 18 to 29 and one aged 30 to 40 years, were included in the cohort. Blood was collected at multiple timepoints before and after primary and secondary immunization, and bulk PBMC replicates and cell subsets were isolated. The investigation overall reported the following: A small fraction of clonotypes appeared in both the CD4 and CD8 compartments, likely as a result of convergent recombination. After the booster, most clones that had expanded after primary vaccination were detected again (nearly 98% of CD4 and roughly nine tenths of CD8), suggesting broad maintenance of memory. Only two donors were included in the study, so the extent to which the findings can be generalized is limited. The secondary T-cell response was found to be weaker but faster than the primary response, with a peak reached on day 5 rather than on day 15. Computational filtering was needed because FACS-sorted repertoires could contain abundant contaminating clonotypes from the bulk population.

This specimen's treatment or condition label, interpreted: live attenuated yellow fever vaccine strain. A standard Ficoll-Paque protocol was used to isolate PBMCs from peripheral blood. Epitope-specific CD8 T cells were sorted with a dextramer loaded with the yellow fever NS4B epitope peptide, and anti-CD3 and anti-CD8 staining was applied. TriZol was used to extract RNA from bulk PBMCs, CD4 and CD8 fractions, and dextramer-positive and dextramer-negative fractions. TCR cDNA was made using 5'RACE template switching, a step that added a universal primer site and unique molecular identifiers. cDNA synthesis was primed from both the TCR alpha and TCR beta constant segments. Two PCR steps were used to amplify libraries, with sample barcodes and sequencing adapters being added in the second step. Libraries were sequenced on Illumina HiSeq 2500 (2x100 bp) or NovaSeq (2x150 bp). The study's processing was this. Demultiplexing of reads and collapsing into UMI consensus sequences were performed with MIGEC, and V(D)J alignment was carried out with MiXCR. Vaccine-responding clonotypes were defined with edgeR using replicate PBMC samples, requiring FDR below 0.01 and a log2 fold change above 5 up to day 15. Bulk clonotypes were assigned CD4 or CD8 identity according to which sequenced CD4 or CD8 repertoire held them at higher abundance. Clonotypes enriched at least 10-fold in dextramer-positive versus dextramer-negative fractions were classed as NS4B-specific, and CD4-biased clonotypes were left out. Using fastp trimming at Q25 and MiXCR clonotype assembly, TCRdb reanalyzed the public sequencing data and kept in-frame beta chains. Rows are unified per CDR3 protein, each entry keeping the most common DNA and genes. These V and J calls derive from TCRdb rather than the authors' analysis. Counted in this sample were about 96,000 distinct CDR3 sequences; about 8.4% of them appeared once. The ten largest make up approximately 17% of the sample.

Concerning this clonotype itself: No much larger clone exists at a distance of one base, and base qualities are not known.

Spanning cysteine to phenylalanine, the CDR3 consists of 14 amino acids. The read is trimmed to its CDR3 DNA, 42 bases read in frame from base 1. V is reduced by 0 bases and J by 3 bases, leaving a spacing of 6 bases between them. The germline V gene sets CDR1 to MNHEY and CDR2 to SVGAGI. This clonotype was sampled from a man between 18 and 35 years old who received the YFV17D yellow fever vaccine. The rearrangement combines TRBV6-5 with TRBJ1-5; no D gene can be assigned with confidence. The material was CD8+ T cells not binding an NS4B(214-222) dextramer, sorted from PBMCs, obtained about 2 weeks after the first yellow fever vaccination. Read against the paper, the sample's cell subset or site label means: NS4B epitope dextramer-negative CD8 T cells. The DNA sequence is TGTGCCAGCAGTTACTCTGGGGACAATCAGCCCCAGCATTTT. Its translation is CASSYSGDNQPQHF.